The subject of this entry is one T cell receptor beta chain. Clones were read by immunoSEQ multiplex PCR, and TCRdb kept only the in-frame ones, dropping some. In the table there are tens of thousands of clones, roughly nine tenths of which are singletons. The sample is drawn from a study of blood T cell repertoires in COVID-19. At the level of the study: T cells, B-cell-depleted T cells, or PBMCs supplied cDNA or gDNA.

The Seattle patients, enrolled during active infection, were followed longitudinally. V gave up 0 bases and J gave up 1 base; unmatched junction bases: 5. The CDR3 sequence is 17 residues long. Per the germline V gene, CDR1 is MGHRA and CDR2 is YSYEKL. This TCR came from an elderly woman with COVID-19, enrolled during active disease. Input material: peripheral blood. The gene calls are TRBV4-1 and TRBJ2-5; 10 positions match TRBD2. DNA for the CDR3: TGCGCCAGCAGCCAAGAGATTAGCGGGGGGACCCAAGAGACCCAGTACTTC. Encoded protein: CASSQEISGGTQETQYF.